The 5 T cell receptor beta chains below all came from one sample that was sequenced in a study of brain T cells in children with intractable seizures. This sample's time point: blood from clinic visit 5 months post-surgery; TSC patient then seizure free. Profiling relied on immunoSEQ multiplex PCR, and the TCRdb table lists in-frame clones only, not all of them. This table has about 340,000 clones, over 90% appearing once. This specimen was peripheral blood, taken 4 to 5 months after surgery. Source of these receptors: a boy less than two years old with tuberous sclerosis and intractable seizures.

The DNA for the CDR3 is TGTGCCAGCAGTGAGTCAACAGTGATGAACACTGAAGCTTTCTTT. This gives the protein CASSESTVMNTEAFF. V and J are TRBV25-1 and TRBJ1-1; D is unclear. Germline assignment: CDR1 MGHDK and CDR2 SYGVNS. The CDR3 is 15 residues long. Trimming shortened V by 3 bases and J by 0 bases, and 11 bases separated the two germline ends.

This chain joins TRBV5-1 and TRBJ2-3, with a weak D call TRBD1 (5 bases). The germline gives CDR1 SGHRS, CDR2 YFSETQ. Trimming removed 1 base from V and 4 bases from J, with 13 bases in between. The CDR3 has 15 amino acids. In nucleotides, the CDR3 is TGCGCCAGCAGCTTGACGCAAGGGGTCCCAGATACGCAGTATTTT. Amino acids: CASSLTQGVPDTQYF.

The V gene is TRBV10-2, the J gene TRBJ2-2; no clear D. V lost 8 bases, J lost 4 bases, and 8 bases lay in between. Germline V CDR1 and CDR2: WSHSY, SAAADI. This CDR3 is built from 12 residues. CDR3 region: CASPGPTGELFF. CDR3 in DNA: TGCGCCAGCCCTGGGCCCACCGGGGAGCTGTTTTTT.

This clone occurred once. The CDR3 coding sequence is TGTGCCAGCAGTCCGGACAGGGGCCACTATGGCTACACCTTC. Translation gives CASSPDRGHYGYTF. This rearrangement joins TRBV27 to TRBJ1-2; 9 bases fit TRBD1. CDR1 and CDR2 (germline): MNHEY, SMNVEV (reference sequence). V trimming: 5 bases; J trimming: 3 bases; junction bases outside the gene matches: 4. The CDR3 is 14 residues long.

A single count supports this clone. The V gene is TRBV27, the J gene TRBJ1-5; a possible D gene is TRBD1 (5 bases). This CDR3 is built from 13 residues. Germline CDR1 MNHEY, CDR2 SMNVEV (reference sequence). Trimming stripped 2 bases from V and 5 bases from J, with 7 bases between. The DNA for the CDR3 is TGTGCCAGCAGTTTAGGAGGGGATCAGCCCCAGCATTTT. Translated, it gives CASSLGGDQPQHF.